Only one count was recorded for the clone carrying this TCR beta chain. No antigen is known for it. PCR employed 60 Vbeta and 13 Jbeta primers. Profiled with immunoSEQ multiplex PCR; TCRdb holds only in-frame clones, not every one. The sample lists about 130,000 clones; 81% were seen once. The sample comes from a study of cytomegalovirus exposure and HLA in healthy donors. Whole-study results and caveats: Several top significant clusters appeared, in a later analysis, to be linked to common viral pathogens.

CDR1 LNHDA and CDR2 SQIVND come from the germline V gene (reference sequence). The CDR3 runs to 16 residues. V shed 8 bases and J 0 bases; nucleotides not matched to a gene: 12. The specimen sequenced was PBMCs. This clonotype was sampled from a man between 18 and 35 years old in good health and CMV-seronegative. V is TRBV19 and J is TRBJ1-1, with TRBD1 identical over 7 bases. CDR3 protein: CASRLLRGRMNTEAFF. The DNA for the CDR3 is TGTGCCAGTCGACTACTAAGGGGGCGAATGAACACTGAAGCTTTCTTT.